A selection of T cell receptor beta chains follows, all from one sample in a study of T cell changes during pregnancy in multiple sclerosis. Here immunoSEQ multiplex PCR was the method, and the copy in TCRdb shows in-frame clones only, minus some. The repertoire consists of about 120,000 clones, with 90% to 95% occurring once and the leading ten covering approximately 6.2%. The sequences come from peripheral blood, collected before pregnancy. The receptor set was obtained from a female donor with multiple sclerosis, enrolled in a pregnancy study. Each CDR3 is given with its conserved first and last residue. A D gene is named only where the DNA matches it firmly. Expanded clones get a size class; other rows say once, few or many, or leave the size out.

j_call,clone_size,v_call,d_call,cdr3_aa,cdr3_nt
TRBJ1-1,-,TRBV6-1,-,CASSEELVSPEAFF,TGTGCCAGCAGTGAAGAGCTGGTTAGTCCTGAAGCTTTCTTT
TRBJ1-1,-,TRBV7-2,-,CASSLGGLAGLGTEAFF,TGTGCCAGCAGCTTAGGGGGACTGGCTGGACTTGGAACTGAAGCTTTCTTT
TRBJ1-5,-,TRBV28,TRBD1,CASSLPQGGFNQPQHF,TGTGCCAGCAGTCTACCGCAGGGGGGATTCAATCAGCCCCAGCATTTT
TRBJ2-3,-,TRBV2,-,CAIETGTDTQYF,TGTGCCATCGAGACAGGCACAGATACGCAGTATTTT
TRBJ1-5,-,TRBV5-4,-,CASSFSPDQPQHF,TGTGCCAGCAGCTTTTCCCCGGATCAGCCCCAGCATTTT
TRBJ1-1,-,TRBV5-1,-,CASSSLTGSSPEAFF,TGCGCCAGCAGCTCTTTGACAGGATCGTCCCCCGAAGCTTTCTTT
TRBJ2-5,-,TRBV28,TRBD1,CASSGQGALQETQYF,TGTGCCAGCAGCGGACAGGGAGCTCTACAAGAGACCCAGTACTTC
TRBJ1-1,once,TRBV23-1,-,CASSQGRGSVGPMNTEAFF,TGCGCCAGCAGCCAGGGGAGGGGGTCGGTTGGGCCAATGAACACTGAAGCTTTCTTT
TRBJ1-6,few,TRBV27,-,CASSLPRQYNSPLHF,TGTGCCAGCAGTTTACCGCGACAGTATAATTCACCCCTCCACTTT
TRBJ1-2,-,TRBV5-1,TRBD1,CASSPAGQGLDYGYTF,TGCGCCAGCAGCCCTGCCGGACAGGGTTTAGACTATGGCTACACCTTC
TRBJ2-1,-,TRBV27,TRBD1,CASGDRGNNEQFF,TGTGCCAGCGGGGACAGGGGTAACAATGAGCAGTTCTTC
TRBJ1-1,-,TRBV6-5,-,CASSRVGLSTEAFF,TGTGCCAGCAGTCGTGTGGGGCTGAGTACTGAAGCTTTCTTT
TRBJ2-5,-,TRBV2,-,CASSPDPRAQYF,TGTGCCAGCAGCCCCGATCCGAGGGCCCAGTACTTC
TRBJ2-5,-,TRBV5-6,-,CASSLDPLRGTQYF,TGTGCCAGCAGCTTGGACCCCCTCCGAGGGACCCAGTACTTC
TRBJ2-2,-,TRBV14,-,CASSQGRGANTGELFF,TGTGCCAGCAGCCAAGGGAGGGGCGCGAACACCGGGGAGCTGTTTTTT
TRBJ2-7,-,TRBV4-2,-,CASSQEAGLLRVSSYEQYF,TGTGCCAGCAGCCAAGAGGCCGGGCTTCTGCGGGTCAGCTCCTACGAGCAGTACTTC